The clone carrying this TCR beta chain turned up a few times. Its specificity is not known. Germline CDR1 is DFQATT and CDR2 is SNEGSKA (reference sequence). J gave up 5 bases and V 3 bases, and 7 bases lay outside the gene matches. The CDR3 runs to 14 residues. TCRdb re-called the RT-PCR reads through MiXCR, storing one row per CDR3 protein. The data show about 300,000 distinct CDR3 sequences, with roughly 22% seen just once and about 9.4% held by the top ten. The sample originates from a study of response to subunit inactivated influenza vaccine. Study observations and caveats: Researchers suggested that each seasonal influenza vaccination recruits few new T cells.

The TCR was taken from a man aged 50-75 years who received an inactivated influenza vaccine. Material: PBMCs from blood, obtained 21 months after vaccination. The V gene is TRBV20-1, the J gene TRBJ2-5; TRBD1 matches 9 bases. CDR3 protein: CSARSTGGSETQYF. CDR3 sequence (DNA): TGCAGTGCTAGGTCAACAGGGGGCTCTGAGACCCAGTACTTC.